A single sample gave rise to the 26 T cell receptor beta chains below, sequenced in a study of cytomegalovirus exposure and HLA in healthy donors (dated by TCRdb to 2016 to 2017). Library generation was performed with the immunoSEQ multiplex PCR assay. The multiplex PCR relied on a mix of 60 forward primers for TCR Vbeta segments and 13 reverse primers for TCR Jbeta segments. Sourced from immuneACCESS, this table was stored by TCRdb with only in-frame sequences that have V and J called. A share of the clones is absent; for the studies checked, an unresolved V gene accounts for under half, and the remainder has no known explanation. The sample contains 210,000 or so clones, about nine tenths of them found a single time. The leading ten clones occupy about 1.2% of the sample. The sample comprised PBMCs. Source of these receptors: a man between 25 and 39 years old in good health and CMV-seronegative.

The chain employs TRBV6-4 and TRBJ2-1; D gene unclear. The V end lost 6 bases, the J end lost 5 bases, and 11 bases lay between the germline ends. The CDR3 is 13 amino acids. The germline CDR1 and CDR2 sequences are MRHNA and SNTAGT. The DNA of the CDR3 is TGTGCCAGCAGCCTAATAGTCAACAATGAGCAGTTCTTC. The encoded protein is CASSLIVNNEQFF.

The chain recombines TRBV6-5 with TRBJ2-1; 8 bases align to TRBD1. The CDR3 runs 14 residues. Germline lookup yields CDR1 MNHEY and CDR2 SVGAGI. The ends lost 5 bases at V and 6 bases at J; junction bases unmatched: 6. The CDR3 sequence: CASSRGQGFNEQFF. The CDR3 DNA reads TGTGCCAGCAGTCGCGGACAGGGTTTCAATGAGCAGTTCTTC.

The chain recombines TRBV4-2 with TRBJ2-7; 10 nucleotides align to TRBD2. The germline gives CDR1 LGHNA, CDR2 YNFKEQ. J gave up 5 bases and V 0 bases, and 22 bases lay outside the gene matches. This CDR3 has 21 amino acids. This CDR3 is CASSQEPPGESGRALWNEQYF. CDR3 bases: TGTGCCAGCAGCCAAGAACCCCCGGGGGAGAGCGGGAGGGCCCTCTGGAACGAGCAGTACTTC.

V gene TRBV2 combines with J gene TRBJ2-7, with TRBD2 identical over 7 bases. Germline V gene sequence: CDR1 SNHLY, CDR2 FYNNEI. The CDR3 runs to 15 residues. V was clipped by 4 bases and J by 2 bases; unmatched bases: 8. This CDR3 is CASSGAGTTTYEQYF. The DNA of the CDR3 is TGTGCCAGCAGTGGGGCCGGGACTACCACCTACGAGCAGTACTTC.

This rearrangement joins TRBV19 to TRBJ1-2; 8 nucleotides align to TRBD1. Germline V CDR1 and CDR2: LNHDA, SQIVND (reference sequence). V dropped 3 bases and J dropped 3; count of bases not matched to a gene: 18. The CDR3 extends over 19 amino acids. CDR3 in amino acids: CASSMEGYGTGDFYYGYTF. The CDR3 bases are TGTGCCAGTAGTATGGAGGGTTATGGGACAGGAGATTTTTACTATGGCTACACCTTC.

The chain is built from TRBV5-1 and TRBJ2-5; D unresolved. The V gene lost 7 bases and the J gene lost 5 bases, with 15 bases spanning the gap. Germline lookup yields CDR1 SGHRS and CDR2 YFSETQ. The CDR3 has 13 amino acids. This CDR3 reads CASRQAGGETQYF. The DNA of the CDR3 is TGCGCCAGCCGCCAGGCAGGTGGGGAGACCCAGTACTTC.

This clone was seen once. This chain uses TRBV10-3 with TRBJ2-7; 14 bases match TRBD2. With V trimmed by 10 bases and J by 4 bases, 12 bases remained unmatched. Germline V gives CDR1 ENHRY, CDR2 SYGVKD. The CDR3 is 16 amino acids. The CDR3 region has the DNA TGTGCCACCTCAGGGACTAGCGGGAGCAATAATTACGAGCAGTACTTC. Translating gives CATSGTSGSNNYEQYF.

The chain employs TRBV11-2 and TRBJ1-2; the D gene is possibly TRBD1 (5 bases). Trimming took 1 base from V and 4 from J, leaving 19 bases between them. Germline CDR1 SGHAT, CDR2 FQNNGV. The CDR3 sequence is 17 residues long. This CDR3 reads CASSLVPSGFYSYGYTF. The CDR3 DNA reads as TGTGCCAGCAGCTTAGTACCATCAGGGTTTTACAGCTATGGCTACACCTTC.

Written as DNA, the CDR3 is TGTGCCTGGAGTCTCGCTAGCGGGAGAGCCGGGGCGACCCAGTACTTC. It is translated as CAWSLASGRAGATQYF. This chain uses TRBV30 with TRBJ2-5; 10 bases are shared with TRBD2. CDR3 length: 16 residues. The J segment lost 7 bases and the V segment lost 2 bases, leaving 13 bases of the junction unmatched. The germline gives CDR1 GTSNPN, CDR2 SVGIG (reference sequence). The complete variable domain, with remaining parts taken from reference TRBV30 and TRBJ2-5, reads SQTIHQWPATLVQPVGSPLSLECTVEGTSNPNLYWYRQAAGRGLQLLFYSVGIGQISSEVPQNLSASRPQDRQFILSSKKLLLSDSGFYLCAWSLASGRAGATQYFGPGTRLLVL.

The chain carries TRBV2 and TRBJ1-5; TRBD1 might be the D (6 bases). Germline V lookup: CDR1 SNHLY, CDR2 FYNNEI. Trimming cost V 8 bases and J 1 base, with 9 bases left between them. The CDR3 extends over 13 amino acids. CDR3 sequence reads: CASGGQSNQPQHF. The CDR3 nucleotides are TGTGCCAGCGGAGGACAGAGCAATCAGCCCCAGCATTTT.

J is TRBJ2-1 and V is TRBV6-5, with no clear D. Germline V gene sequence: CDR1 MNHEY, CDR2 SVGAGI. V was pared by 4 bases and J by 4 bases, with 17 bases between. The CDR3 is 16 amino acids. The CDR3 sequence is CASSLLDQRGYNEQFF. CDR3 bases: TGTGCCAGCAGTTTACTCGACCAGCGTGGGTACAATGAGCAGTTCTTC.

V gene TRBV7-6 combines with J gene TRBJ2-3; 12 nucleotides agree with TRBD2. CDR1 and CDR2 (germline): SGHVS, FNYEAQ. The CDR3 totals 18 residues. The trim removed 5 bases at V and 0 bases at J, leaving 9 bases unmatched. CDR3 coding DNA: TGTGCCAGCAGCCCCCGGAGCACTAGCGGGGGGAGCACAGATACGCAGTATTTT. This encodes CASSPRSTSGGSTDTQYF.

The V gene is TRBV4-1, the J gene TRBJ2-1; the match to TRBD2 covers 12 bases. The CDR3 length is 18 residues. V shed 6 bases, J shed 5 bases, and the junction held 14 bases outside the gene matches. Per the germline V gene, CDR1 is MGHRA and CDR2 is YSYEKL. The chain's CDR3 is CASSPEPSGRAPHNEQFF. In DNA form, the CDR3 reads TGCGCCAGCAGTCCGGAACCTAGCGGGAGGGCCCCACACAATGAGCAGTTCTTC.

The chain combines TRBV6-1 with TRBJ2-7; D is ambiguous. This CDR3 region has 13 residues. V dropped 7 bases and J dropped 2 bases, with 12 bases sitting between them. The germline CDR1 and CDR2 sequences are MNHNS and SASEGT. Here the CDR3 reads CASMNHPAYEQYF. The CDR3 nucleotides are TGTGCCAGCATGAACCACCCGGCCTACGAGCAGTACTTC.

The rearrangement joins TRBV19 to TRBJ1-5; D perhaps matches TRBD1 (5 bases). V lost 5 bases to trimming and J lost 7 bases, with 21 bases between them. The CDR3 has 16 residues. CDR1 is LNHDA, CDR2 SQIVND, per germline (reference sequence). The CDR3 bases are TGTGCCAGTAGTCCCCCCCAGGGTGGCGGTGGCCAGCCCCAGCATTTT. This sequence encodes CASSPPQGGGGQPQHF.

The rearrangement uses TRBV18 and TRBJ2-6; D is possibly TRBD1 (5 bases). The V and J ends lost 2 bases and 4 bases respectively, with 15 bases between them. CDR1 and CDR2 from the germline V gene are KGHSH and LQKENI. The CDR3 loop spans 17 amino acids. In DNA, the CDR3 is TGTGCCAGCTCACCAAAGTTACAGGTCGCGGGGGCCAACGTCCTGACTTTC. The encoded protein is CASSPKLQVAGANVLTF.

This clone occurred once. The chain carries TRBV28 and TRBJ2-3; 10 bases map to TRBD2. V lost 5 bases, J lost 5 bases, and 10 bases stayed unmatched. The CDR3 has 16 residues. Germline CDR1 reads MDHEN; CDR2 reads SYDVKM. CDR3 nucleotide sequence: TGTGCCAGCAGTGACCCACAGCGGGGGGGCTTAGATACGCAGTATTTT. The encoded protein is CASSDPQRGGLDTQYF.

The rearrangement joins TRBV28 to TRBJ2-3; 7 bases line up with TRBD2. This CDR3 contains 16 residues. Per germline, CDR1 MDHEN and CDR2 SYDVKM. The ends lost 8 bases at V and 1 base at J; junction bases unmatched: 12. CDR3 in DNA: TGTGCCAGCGGCCTTTTAGGGAGGGTCCGCACAGATACGCAGTATTTT. It specifies CASGLLGRVRTDTQYF.

The V call is TRBV5-1, the J call TRBJ1-1; D unclear. Germline CDR1 is SGHRS and CDR2 is YFSETQ. The CDR3 is made up of 12 amino acids. V lost 0 bases to trimming and J lost 7 bases, with 7 bases between them. CDR3: CASSLVADEAFF. The CDR3 bases are TGCGCCAGCAGCTTGGTGGCAGATGAAGCTTTCTTT. The full variable domain, completed using reference TRBV5-1 and TRBJ1-1, is KAGVTQTPRYLIKTRGQQVTLSCSPISGHRSVSWYQQTPGQGLQFLFEYFSETQRNKGNFPGRFSGRQFSNSRSEMNVSTLELGDSALYLCASSLVADEAFFGQGTRLTVV.

The genes are TRBV10-3 and TRBJ2-1; 9 positions match TRBD2. The CDR3 totals 16 residues. The V and J ends lost 0 bases and 10 bases, in that order; junction bases with no gene match: 10. The germline V gene has CDR1 ENHRY and CDR2 SYGVKD. This chain's CDR3 is CAISESEFSGGREQFF. The CDR3 nucleotides are TGTGCCATCAGTGAGTCGGAGTTTAGCGGGGGCCGGGAGCAGTTCTTC.

The V call is TRBV6-5, the J call TRBJ1-2; 7 nucleotides align to TRBD1. CDR3 length: 13 residues. With V trimmed by 7 bases and J by 4 bases, 6 bases remained unmatched. From germline, CDR1 is MNHEY and CDR2 SVGAGI. The DNA of the CDR3 is TGTGCCAGCACCCCCAGGGGGTTCTATGGCTACACCTTC. This encodes CASTPRGFYGYTF.

V is TRBV5-6 and J is TRBJ1-4; 7 bases are shared with TRBD1. This CDR3 is 15 amino acids long. Losses at the gene ends were 3 bases for V and 7 bases for J; bases not matched to a gene: 9. Germline CDR1 reads SGHDT; CDR2 reads YYEEEE. The CDR3 is CASSSQGWRGEKLFF. DNA for the CDR3: TGTGCCAGCAGCTCACAGGGGTGGAGGGGTGAAAAACTGTTTTTT. Complete variable domain (other parts from reference TRBV5-6 and TRBJ1-4): DAGVTQSPTHLIKTRGQQVTLRCSPKSGHDTVSWYQQALGQGPQFIFQYYEEEERQRGNFPDRFSGHQFPNYSSELNVNALLLGDSALYLCASSSQGWRGEKLFFGSGTQLSVL.

The CDR3 here is CASSVGASTGPQHF. CDR3 DNA sequence: TGCGCCAGCAGCGTGGGGGCCTCCACCGGGCCCCAGCATTTT. The chain joins TRBV5-1 to TRBJ1-5; a weak D match, TRBD1 (6 bases). From germline, CDR1 is SGHRS and CDR2 YFSETQ. The V gene lost 4 bases and the J gene lost 9 bases, with 17 bases spanning the gap. CDR3 length: 14 residues.

The chain has TRBV6-5 and TRBJ2-3; possibly TRBD2 for D (6 bases). The CDR3 has 13 residues. The germline V gene has CDR1 MNHEY and CDR2 SVGAGI. Deletions cut 5 bases from V and 4 bases from J, with 10 bases between. The CDR3 coding sequence is TGTGCCAGCAGTCCCACGGGGGCAGATACGCAGTATTTT. This gives the protein CASSPTGADTQYF.

DNA for the CDR3: TGTGCCGCGTACGGGACAGGGTTCGATCAGCCCCAGCATTTT. Its protein product is CAAYGTGFDQPQHF. This chain joins TRBV28 and TRBJ1-5; 9 bases match TRBD1. The V gene end was trimmed by 11 bases and the J gene end by 5 bases; junction bases not matched to a gene: 10. The germline V gene encodes CDR1 MDHEN and CDR2 SYDVKM. The CDR3 is 14 residues long. Based on the CDR3 plus reference TRBV28 and TRBJ1-5, the full variable domain is DVKVTQSSRYLVKRTGEKVFLECVQDMDHENMFWYRQDPGLGLRLIYFSYDVKMKEKGDIPEGYSVSREKKERFSLILESASTNQTSMYLCAAYGTGFDQPQHFGDGTRLSIL.

A single count supports this clone. This chain joins TRBV6-6 and TRBJ2-5; tentatively, D is TRBD1 (5 bases). V was trimmed by 2 bases and J by 5 bases, leaving 15 bases between them. The CDR3 totals 15 residues. CDR1 MNHNY and CDR2 SVGAGI come from the germline V gene (reference sequence). CDR3 coding DNA: TGTGCCAGCAGTTACCCACAGGCTAACGGGGAGACCCAGTACTTC. This translates into CASSYPQANGETQYF.